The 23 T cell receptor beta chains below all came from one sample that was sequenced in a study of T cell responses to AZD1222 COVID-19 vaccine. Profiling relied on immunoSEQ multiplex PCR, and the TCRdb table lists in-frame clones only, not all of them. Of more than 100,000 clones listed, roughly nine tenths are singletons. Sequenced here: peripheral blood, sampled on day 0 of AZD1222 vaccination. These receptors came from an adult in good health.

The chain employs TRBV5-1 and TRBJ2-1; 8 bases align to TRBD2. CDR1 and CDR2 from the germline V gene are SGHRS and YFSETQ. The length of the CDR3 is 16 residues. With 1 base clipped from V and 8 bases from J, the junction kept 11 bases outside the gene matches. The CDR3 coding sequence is TGCGCCAGCAGCTTGAGGCTAGCGGGTTTCAGCGATGAGCAGTTCTTC. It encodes CASSLRLAGFSDEQFF.

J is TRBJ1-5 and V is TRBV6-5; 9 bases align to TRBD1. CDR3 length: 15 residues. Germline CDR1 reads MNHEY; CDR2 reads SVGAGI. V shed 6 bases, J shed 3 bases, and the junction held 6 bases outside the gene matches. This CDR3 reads CASRADRGINQPQHF. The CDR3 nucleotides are TGTGCCAGCAGGGCGGACAGGGGAATCAATCAGCCCCAGCATTTT.

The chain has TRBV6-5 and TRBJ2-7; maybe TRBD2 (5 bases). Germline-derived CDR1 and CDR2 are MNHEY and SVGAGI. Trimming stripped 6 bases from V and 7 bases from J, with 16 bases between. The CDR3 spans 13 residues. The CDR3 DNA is TGTGCCAGCAGCCCCGGACTGGCTCGGGAGCAGTACTTC. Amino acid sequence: CASSPGLAREQYF.

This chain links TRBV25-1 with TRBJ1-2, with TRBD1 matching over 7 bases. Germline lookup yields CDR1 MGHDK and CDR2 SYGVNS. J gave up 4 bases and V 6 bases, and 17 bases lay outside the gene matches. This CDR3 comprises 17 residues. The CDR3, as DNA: TGTGCCAGCAGCTATGTAGGTAGACAGGGAAATTCCTATGGCTACACCTTC. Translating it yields CASSYVGRQGNSYGYTF.

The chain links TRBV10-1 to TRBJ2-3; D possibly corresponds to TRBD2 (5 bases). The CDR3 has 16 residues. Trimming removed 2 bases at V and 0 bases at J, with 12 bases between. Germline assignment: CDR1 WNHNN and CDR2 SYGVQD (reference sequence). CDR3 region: CASSEGTRHSTDTQYF. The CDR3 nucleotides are TGCGCCAGCAGTGAGGGTACTAGGCATAGCACAGATACGCAGTATTTT.

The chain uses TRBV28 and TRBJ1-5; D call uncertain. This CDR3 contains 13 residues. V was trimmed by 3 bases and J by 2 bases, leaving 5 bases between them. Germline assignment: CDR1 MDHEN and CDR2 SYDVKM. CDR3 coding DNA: TGTGCCAGCAGTTTCCAGGGCAATCAGCCCCAGCATTTT. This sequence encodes CASSFQGNQPQHF.

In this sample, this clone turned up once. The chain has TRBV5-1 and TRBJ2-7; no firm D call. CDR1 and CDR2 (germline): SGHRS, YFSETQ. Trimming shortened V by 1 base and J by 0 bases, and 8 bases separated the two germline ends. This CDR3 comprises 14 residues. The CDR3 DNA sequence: TGCGCCAGCAGCTTGCTGGGTTCCTCCTACGAGCAGTACTTC. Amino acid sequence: CASSLLGSSYEQYF.

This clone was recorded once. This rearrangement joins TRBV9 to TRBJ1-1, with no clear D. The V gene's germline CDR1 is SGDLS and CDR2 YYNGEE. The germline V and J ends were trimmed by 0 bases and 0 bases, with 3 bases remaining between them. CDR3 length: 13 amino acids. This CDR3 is CASSVDLNTEAFF. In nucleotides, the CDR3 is TGTGCCAGCAGCGTAGACCTGAACACTGAAGCTTTCTTT.

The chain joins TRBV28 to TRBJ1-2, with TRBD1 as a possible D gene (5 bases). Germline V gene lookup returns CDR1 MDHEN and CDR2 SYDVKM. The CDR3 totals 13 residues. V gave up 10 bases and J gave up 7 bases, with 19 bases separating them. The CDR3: CATDSEGRSGYTF. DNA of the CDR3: TGTGCCACCGACTCGGAGGGGAGAAGTGGCTACACCTTC.

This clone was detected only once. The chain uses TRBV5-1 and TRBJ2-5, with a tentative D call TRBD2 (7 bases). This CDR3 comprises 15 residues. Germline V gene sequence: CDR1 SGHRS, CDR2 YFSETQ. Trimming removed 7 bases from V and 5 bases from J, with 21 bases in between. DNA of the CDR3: TGCGCCAGCCGCCGGGGGGCAGGGGAGGCGGAGACCCAGTACTTC. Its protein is CASRRGAGEAETQYF.

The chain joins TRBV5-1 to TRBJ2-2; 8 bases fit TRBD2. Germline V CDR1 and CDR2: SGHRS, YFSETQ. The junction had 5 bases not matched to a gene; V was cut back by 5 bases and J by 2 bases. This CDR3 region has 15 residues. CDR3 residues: CASRSGLGNTGELFF. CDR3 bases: TGCGCCAGCAGATCGGGACTAGGTAACACCGGGGAGCTGTTTTTT.

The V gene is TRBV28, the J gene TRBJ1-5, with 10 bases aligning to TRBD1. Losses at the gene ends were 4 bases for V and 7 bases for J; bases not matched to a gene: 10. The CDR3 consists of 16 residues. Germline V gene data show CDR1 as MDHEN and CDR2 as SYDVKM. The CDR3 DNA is TGTGCCAGCAGTTCCTCCCGACAGGGGGCGAAGCAGCCCCAGCATTTT. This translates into CASSSSRQGAKQPQHF.

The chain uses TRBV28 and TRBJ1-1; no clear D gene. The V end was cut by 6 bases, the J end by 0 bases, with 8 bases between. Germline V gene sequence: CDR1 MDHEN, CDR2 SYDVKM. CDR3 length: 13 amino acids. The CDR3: CASRADLNTEAFF. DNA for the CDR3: TGTGCCAGCAGAGCCGACCTGAACACTGAAGCTTTCTTT.

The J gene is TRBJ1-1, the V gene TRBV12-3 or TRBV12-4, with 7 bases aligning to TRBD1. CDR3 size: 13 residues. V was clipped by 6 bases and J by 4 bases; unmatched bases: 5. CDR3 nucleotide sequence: TGTGCCAGCAGGATGACAGGGTTCACTGAAGCTTTCTTT. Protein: CASRMTGFTEAFF.

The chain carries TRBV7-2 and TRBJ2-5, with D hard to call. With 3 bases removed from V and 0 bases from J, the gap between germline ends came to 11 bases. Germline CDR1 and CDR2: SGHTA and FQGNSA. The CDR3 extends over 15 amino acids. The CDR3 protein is CASSFSRADQETQYF. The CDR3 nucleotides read TGTGCCAGCAGCTTCTCCCGTGCCGACCAAGAGACCCAGTACTTC.

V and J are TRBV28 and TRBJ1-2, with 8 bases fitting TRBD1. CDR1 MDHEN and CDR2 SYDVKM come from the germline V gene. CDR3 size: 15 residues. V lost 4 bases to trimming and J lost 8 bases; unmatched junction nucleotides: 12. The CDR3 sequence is CASSSGQAMFLGYTF. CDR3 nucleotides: TGTGCCAGCAGTTCGGGACAGGCAATGTTTTTGGGCTACACCTTC.

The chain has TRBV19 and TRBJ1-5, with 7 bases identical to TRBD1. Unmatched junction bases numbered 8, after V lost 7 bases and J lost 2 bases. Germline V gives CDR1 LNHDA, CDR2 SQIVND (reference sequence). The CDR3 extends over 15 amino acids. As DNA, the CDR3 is TGTGCCAGTACAAGAGGGGGCTTGGGCAATCAGCCCCAGCATTTT. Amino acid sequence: CASTRGGLGNQPQHF. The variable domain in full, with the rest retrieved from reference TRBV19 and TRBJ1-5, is DGGITQSPKYLFRKEGQNVTLSCEQNLNHDAMYWYRQDPGQGLRLIYYSQIVNDFQKGDIAEGYSVSREKKESFPLTVTSAQKNPTAFYLCASTRGGLGNQPQHFGDGTRLSIL.

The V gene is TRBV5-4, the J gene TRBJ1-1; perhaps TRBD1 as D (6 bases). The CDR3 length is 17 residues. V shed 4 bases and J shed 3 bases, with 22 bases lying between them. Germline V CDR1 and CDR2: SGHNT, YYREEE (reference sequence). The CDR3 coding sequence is TGTGCCAGCAGCCAGGGACAAAGGGGCCCCCGAGACACTGAAGCTTTCTTT. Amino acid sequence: CASSQGQRGPRDTEAFF.

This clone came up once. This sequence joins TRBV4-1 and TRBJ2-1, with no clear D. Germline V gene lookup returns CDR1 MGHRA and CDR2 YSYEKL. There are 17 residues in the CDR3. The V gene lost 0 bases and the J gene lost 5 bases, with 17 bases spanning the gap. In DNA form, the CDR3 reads TGCGCCAGCAGCCAAGATCACGGCCCTCCAGTTGACAATGAGCAGTTCTTC. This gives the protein CASSQDHGPPVDNEQFF.

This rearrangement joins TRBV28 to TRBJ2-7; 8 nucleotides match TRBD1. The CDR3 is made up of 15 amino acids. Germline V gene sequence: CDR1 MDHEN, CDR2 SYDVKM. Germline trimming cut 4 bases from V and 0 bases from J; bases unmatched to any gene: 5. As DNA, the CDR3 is TGTGCCAGCAGTTCCCCGACAGGGGCCTCCTACGAGCAGTACTTC. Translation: CASSSPTGASYEQYF.

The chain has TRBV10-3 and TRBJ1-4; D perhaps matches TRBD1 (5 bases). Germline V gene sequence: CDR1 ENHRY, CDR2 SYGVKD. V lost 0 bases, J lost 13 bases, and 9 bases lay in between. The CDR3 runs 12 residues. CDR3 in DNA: TGTGCCATCAGTGAGTCTGCGGGGGGACTGTTTTTT. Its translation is CAISESAGGLFF.

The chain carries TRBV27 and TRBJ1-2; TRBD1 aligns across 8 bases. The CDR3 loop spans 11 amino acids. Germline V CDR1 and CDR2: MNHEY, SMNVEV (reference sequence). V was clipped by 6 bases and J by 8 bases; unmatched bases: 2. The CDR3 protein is CASRDRVGYTF. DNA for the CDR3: TGTGCCAGCAGGGACAGGGTAGGCTACACCTTC.

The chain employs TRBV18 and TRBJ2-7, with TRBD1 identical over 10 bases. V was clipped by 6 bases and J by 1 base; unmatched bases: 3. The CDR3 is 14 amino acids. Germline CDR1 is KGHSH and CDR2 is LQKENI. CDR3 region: CASSRDRGSYEQYF. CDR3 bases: TGTGCCAGCTCCCGGGACAGGGGATCCTACGAGCAGTACTTC. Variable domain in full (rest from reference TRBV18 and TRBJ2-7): NAGVMQNPRHLVRRRGQEARLRCSPMKGHSHVYWYRQLPEEGLKFMVYLQKENIIDESGMPKERFSAEFPKEGPSILRIQQVVRGDSAAYFCASSRDRGSYEQYFGPGTRLTVT.